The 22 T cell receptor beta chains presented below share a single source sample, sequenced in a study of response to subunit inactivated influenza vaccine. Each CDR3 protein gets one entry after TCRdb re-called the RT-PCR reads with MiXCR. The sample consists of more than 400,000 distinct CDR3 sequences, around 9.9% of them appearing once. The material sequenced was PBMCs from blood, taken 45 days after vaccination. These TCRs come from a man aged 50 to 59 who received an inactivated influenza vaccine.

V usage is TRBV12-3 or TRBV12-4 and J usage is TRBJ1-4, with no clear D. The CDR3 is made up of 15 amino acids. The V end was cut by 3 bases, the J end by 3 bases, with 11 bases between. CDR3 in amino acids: CASSFSGFPNEKLFF. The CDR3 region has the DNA TGTGCCAGCAGTTTCAGTGGGTTCCCTAATGAAAAACTGTTTTTT.

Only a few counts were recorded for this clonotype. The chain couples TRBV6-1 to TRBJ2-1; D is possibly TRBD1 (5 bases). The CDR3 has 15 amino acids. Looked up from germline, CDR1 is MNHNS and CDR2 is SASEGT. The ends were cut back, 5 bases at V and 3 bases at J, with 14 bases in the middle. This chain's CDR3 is CASSLDRTGYNEQFF. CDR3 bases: TGTGCCAGCAGTCTGGACCGAACAGGCTACAATGAGCAGTTCTTC.

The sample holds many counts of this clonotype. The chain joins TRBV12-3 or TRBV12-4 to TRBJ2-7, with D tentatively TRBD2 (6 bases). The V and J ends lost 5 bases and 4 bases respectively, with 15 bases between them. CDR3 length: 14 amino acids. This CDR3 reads CASSPRTGAYEQYF. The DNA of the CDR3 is TGTGCCAGCAGTCCCCGGACGGGAGCTTACGAGCAGTACTTC.

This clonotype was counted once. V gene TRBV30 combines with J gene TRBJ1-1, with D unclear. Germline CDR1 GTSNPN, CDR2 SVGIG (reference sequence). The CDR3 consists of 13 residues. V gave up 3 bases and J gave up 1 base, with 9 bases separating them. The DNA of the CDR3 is TGTGCCTGGAGGGGCCCTTGGAACACTGAAGCTTTCTTT. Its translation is CAWRGPWNTEAFF.

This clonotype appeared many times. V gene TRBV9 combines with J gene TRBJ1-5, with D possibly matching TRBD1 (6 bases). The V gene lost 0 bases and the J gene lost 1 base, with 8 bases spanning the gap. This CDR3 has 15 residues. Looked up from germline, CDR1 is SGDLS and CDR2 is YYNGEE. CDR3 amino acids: CASSVAGQSNQPQHF. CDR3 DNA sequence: TGTGCCAGCAGCGTAGCGGGACAAAGCAATCAGCCCCAGCATTTT.

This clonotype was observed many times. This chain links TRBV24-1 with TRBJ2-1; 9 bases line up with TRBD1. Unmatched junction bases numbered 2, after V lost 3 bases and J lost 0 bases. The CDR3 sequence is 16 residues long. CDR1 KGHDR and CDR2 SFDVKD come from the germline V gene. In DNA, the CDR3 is TGTGCCACCAGTGATGCACAGGGGGCCTCCTACAATGAGCAGTTCTTC. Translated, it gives CATSDAQGASYNEQFF.

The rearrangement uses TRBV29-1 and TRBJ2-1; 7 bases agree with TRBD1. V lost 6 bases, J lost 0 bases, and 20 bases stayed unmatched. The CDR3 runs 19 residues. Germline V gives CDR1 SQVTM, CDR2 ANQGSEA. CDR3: CSVPMSGQAIPSSYNEQFF. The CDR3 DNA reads TGCAGCGTCCCCATGTCCGGACAGGCTATCCCGAGCTCCTACAATGAGCAGTTCTTC.

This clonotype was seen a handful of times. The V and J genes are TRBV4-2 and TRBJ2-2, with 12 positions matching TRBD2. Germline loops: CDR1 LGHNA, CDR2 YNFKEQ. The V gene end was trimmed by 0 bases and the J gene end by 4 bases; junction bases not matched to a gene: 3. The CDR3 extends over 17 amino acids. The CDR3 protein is CASSQDLAGGFTGELFF. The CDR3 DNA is TGTGCCAGCAGCCAAGATCTAGCGGGGGGGTTCACCGGGGAGCTGTTTTTT.

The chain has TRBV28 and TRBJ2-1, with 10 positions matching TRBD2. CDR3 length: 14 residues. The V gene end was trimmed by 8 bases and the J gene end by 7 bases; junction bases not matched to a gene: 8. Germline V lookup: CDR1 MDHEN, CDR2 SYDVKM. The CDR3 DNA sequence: TGTGCCAGCTATGAGCGGACTAGCGGTAATGAGCAGTTCTTC. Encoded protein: CASYERTSGNEQFF.

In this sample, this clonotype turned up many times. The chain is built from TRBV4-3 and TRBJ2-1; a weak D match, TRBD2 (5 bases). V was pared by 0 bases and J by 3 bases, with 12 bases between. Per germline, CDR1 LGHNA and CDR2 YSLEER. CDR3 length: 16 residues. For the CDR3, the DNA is TGCGCCAGCAGCCAAGATCTTGGGAGCTTCTACAATGAGCAGTTCTTC. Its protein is CASSQDLGSFYNEQFF.

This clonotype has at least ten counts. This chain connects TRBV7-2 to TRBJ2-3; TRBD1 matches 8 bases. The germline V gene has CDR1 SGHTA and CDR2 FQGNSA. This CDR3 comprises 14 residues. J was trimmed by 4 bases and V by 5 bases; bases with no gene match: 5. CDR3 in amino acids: CASSPRTGPDTQYF. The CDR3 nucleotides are TGTGCCAGCAGCCCCCGGACAGGGCCAGATACGCAGTATTTT.

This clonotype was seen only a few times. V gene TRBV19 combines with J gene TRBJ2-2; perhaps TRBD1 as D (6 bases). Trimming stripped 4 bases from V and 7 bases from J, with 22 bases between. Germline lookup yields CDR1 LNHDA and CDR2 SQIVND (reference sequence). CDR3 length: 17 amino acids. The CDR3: CASSTLLVGTRGGELFF. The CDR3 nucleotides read TGTGCCAGTAGTACCCTCCTTGTCGGGACAAGGGGCGGGGAGCTGTTTTTT.

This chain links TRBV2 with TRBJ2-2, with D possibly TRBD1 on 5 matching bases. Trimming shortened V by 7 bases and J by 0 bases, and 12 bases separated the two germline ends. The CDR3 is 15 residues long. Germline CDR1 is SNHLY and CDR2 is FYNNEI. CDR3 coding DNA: TGTGCCAGCACCAGAAAGGACACGAACACCGGGGAGCTGTTTTTT. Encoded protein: CASTRKDTNTGELFF.

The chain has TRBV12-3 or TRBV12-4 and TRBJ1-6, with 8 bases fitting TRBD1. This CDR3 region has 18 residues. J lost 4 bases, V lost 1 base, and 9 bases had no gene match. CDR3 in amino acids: CASSLGRTGRGYNSPLHF. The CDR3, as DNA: TGTGCCAGCAGTTTAGGCCGGACAGGGAGAGGGTATAATTCACCCCTCCACTTT.

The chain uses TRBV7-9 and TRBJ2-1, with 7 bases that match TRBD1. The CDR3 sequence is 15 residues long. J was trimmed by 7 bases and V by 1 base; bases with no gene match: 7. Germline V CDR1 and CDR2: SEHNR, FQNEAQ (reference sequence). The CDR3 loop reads CASSLVAGGWNEQFF. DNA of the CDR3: TGTGCCAGCAGCTTAGTGGCAGGGGGATGGAATGAGCAGTTCTTC.

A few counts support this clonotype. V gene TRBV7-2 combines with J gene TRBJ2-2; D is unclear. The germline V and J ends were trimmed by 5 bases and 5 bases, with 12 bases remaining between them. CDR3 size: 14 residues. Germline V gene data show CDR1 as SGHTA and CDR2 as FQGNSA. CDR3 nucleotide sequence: TGTGCCAGCAGCGCCCGACCCGAGACCGGGGAGCTGTTTTTT. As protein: CASSARPETGELFF.

The CDR3 bases are TGTGCCAGCAGTTCGGACAGGTCGGATACGCAGTATTTT. Residues: CASSSDRSDTQYF. The genes are TRBV7-2 and TRBJ2-3; the match to TRBD1 covers 7 bases. The length of the CDR3 is 13 residues. The trim removed 6 bases at V and 6 bases at J, leaving 6 bases unmatched. CDR1 SGHTA and CDR2 FQGNSA come from the germline V gene. Full variable domain (rest looked up from reference TRBV7-2 and TRBJ2-3): GAGVSQSPSNKVTEKGKDVELRCDPISGHTALYWYRQSLGQGLEFLIYFQGNSAPDKSGLPSDRFSAERTGGSVSTLTIQRTQQEDSAVYLCASSSDRSDTQYFGPGTRLTVL.

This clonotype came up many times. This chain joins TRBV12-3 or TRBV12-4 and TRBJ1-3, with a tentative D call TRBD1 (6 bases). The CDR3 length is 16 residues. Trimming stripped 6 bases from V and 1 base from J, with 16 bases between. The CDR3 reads CASSTTGSPSGNTIYF. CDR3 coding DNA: TGTGCCAGCAGCACCACAGGGTCCCCGTCTGGAAACACCATATATTTT.

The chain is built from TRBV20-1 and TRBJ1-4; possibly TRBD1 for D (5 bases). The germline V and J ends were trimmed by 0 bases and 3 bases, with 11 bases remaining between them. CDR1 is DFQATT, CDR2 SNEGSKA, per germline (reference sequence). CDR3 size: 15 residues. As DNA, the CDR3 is TGCAGTGCTAGAGATCCAGGGATAGCTAATGAAAAACTGTTTTTT. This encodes CSARDPGIANEKLFF.

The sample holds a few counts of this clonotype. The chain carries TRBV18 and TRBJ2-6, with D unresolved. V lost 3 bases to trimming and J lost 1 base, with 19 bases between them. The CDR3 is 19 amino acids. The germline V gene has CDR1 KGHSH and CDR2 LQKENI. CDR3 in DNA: TGTGCCAGCTCACCTTCCGTTTGGGCGGTCGGATCTGGGGCCAACGTCCTGACTTTC. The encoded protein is CASSPSVWAVGSGANVLTF.

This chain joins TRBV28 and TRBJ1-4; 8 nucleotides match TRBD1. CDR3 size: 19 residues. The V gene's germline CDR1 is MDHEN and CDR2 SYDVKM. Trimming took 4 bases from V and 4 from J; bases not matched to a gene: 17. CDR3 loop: CASSSTGTGLSPFNEKLFF. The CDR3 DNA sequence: TGTGCCAGCAGTTCCACCGGGACAGGCCTCTCCCCCTTTAATGAAAAACTGTTTTTT.

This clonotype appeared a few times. The CDR3 nucleotides are TGCGCCAGCAGCTACGATGCCGGGGCCGGGGAGCTGTTTTTT. It specifies CASSYDAGAGELFF. The chain links TRBV4-1 to TRBJ2-2; maybe TRBD2 (5 bases). The CDR3 has 14 amino acids. V was shortened by 5 bases and J by 6 bases, with 13 bases between the two germline ends. CDR1 and CDR2 from the germline V gene are MGHRA and YSYEKL.